One and the same sample provided the 19 T cell receptor beta chains below, sequenced in a study of somatic mutations in cytotoxic T cells in rheumatoid arthritis. The repertoire was sequenced with immunoSEQ multiplex PCR; TCRdb's copy has only in-frame clones and lacks some. Among fewer than 15,000 clones listed, 55% to 85% were seen once. Sequencing input: CD8+ T cells sorted from blood. These receptors were obtained from an adult with rheumatoid arthritis.

The gene calls are TRBV30 and TRBJ1-2, with 7 bases that match TRBD1. Germline trimming cut 0 bases from V and 8 bases from J; bases unmatched to any gene: 6. Germline V lookup: CDR1 GTSNPN, CDR2 SVGIG (reference sequence). This CDR3 is 13 amino acids long. The CDR3 region is CAWSVGTGVGYTF. CDR3 sequence (DNA): TGTGCCTGGAGTGTAGGCACAGGGGTCGGCTACACCTTC.

The chain has TRBV30 and TRBJ1-1, with unresolved D. The germline V gene encodes CDR1 GTSNPN and CDR2 SVGIG (reference sequence). This CDR3 spans 11 amino acids. The V end lost 8 bases, the J end lost 7 bases, and 14 bases lay between the germline ends. The CDR3 protein is CAGERRVEAFF. CDR3 bases: TGTGCCGGGGAACGGAGGGTTGAAGCTTTCTTT.

The chain joins TRBV5-4 to TRBJ2-1; TRBD1 matches at 9 bases. The CDR3 runs to 13 residues. The V and J ends lost 1 base and 12 bases, in that order; junction bases with no gene match: 5. The germline gives CDR1 SGHNT, CDR2 YYREEE (reference sequence). Here the CDR3 reads CASSLSGTGSQFF. The CDR3 DNA reads as TGTGCCAGCAGCTTGTCGGGGACAGGGTCGCAGTTCTTC. Together with reference TRBV5-4 and TRBJ2-1, the CDR3 gives the full variable domain: ETGVTQSPTHLIKTRGQQVTLRCSSQSGHNTVSWYQQALGQGPQFIFQYYREEENGRGNFPPRFSGLQFPNYSSELNVNALELDDSALYLCASSLSGTGSQFFGPGTRLTVL.

The chain recombines TRBV19 with TRBJ2-1; no clear D gene. Germline V CDR1 and CDR2: LNHDA, SQIVND (reference sequence). The CDR3 covers 13 residues. Trimming took off 4 bases at V and 3 bases at J, with 7 bases between the two ends. The CDR3 region is CASSSASYNEQFF. For the CDR3, the DNA is TGTGCCAGTAGTAGCGCTAGCTACAATGAGCAGTTCTTC.

The rearrangement uses TRBV7-8 and TRBJ1-3; D is unresolved. CDR3 length: 16 residues. V lost 5 bases and J 0 bases, leaving 14 bases between the germline ends. In germline, CDR1 is SGHVS, CDR2 FQNEAQ. Here the CDR3 reads CASSDRTDISGNTIYF. Here the CDR3 DNA reads TGTGCCAGCAGCGATCGGACGGATATCTCTGGAAACACCATATATTTT.

V gene TRBV7-9 combines with J gene TRBJ1-3; 7 nucleotides line up with TRBD1. This CDR3 region has 14 residues. V was pared by 0 bases and J by 6 bases, with 2 bases of the junction left unmatched. Germline V gene lookup returns CDR1 SEHNR and CDR2 FQNEAQ (reference sequence). The CDR3 region is CASSLAGQINTIYF. The CDR3 DNA is TGTGCCAGCAGCTTAGCGGGACAGATAAACACCATATATTTT.

The sample holds a few counts of this clone. This rearrangement joins TRBV19 to TRBJ2-2; 7 nucleotides line up with TRBD1. The CDR3 has 13 residues. Trimming took 5 bases from V and 6 from J; bases not matched to a gene: 3. CDR1 LNHDA and CDR2 SQIVND come from the germline V gene (reference sequence). CDR3 coding DNA: TGTGCCAGTAGTCACCAGGGGGCCGGGGAGCTGTTTTTT. It codes for CASSHQGAGELFF. Full variable domain (outside the CDR3, taken from reference TRBV19 and TRBJ2-2): DGGITQSPKYLFRKEGQNVTLSCEQNLNHDAMYWYRQDPGQGLRLIYYSQIVNDFQKGDIAEGYSVSREKKESFPLTVTSAQKNPTAFYLCASSHQGAGELFFGEGSRLTVL.

The rearrangement links TRBV5-4 to TRBJ1-2; D not certain. The CDR3 is 15 residues long. Trimming shortened V by 4 bases and J by 6 bases, and 19 bases separated the two germline ends. From germline, CDR1 is SGHNT and CDR2 YYREEE (reference sequence). The CDR3 spells CASSPVRRVTDGYTF. CDR3 DNA: TGTGCCAGCAGCCCCGTCCGACGGGTCACGGATGGCTACACCTTC.

The V and J genes are TRBV4-1 and TRBJ2-1; 8 bases map to TRBD2. Germline V gene lookup returns CDR1 MGHRA and CDR2 YSYEKL. V shed 7 bases, J shed 8 bases, and the junction held 7 bases outside the gene matches. The CDR3 runs 13 residues. The CDR3 region has the DNA TGCGCCAGCACCCGGGGGGGCGGCGATGAGCAGTTCTTC. Translating gives CASTRGGGDEQFF.

This clone has just one count. This chain links TRBV7-9 with TRBJ1-2, with a weak D call TRBD1 (6 bases). The CDR3 runs to 12 residues. Per the germline V gene, CDR1 is SEHNR and CDR2 is FQNEAQ (reference sequence). Between the trimmed V and J ends, which lost 3 bases and 8 bases, there was a span of 10 bases. CDR3 coding DNA: TGTGCCAGCAGCTTGTACAGGGAGGGCTACACCTTC. Translating gives CASSLYREGYTF.

The chain carries TRBV6-1 and TRBJ1-4; tentative D call: TRBD1 (5 bases). This CDR3 comprises 15 residues. Trimming took off 5 bases at V and 0 bases at J, with 10 bases between the two ends. Germline V gene sequence: CDR1 MNHNS, CDR2 SASEGT. CDR3 sequence (DNA): TGTGCCAGCAGTAGCAGGGTGGCAACTAATGAAAAACTGTTTTTT. Protein product: CASSSRVATNEKLFF.

The DNA for the CDR3 is TGTGCCAGCAGCTTAGAGCCGGCAGGGTCGTACGAGCAGTACTTC. Its translation: CASSLEPAGSYEQYF. The chain uses TRBV7-2 and TRBJ2-7, with D possibly being TRBD1 (5 bases). This CDR3 has 15 residues. V gave up 1 base and J gave up 4 bases, with 14 bases separating them. Germline V gene lookup returns CDR1 SGHTA and CDR2 FQGNSA.

This chain connects TRBV5-8 to TRBJ1-1; D gene unclear. In germline, CDR1 is SGHTS, CDR2 YDEGEE. There are 14 residues in the CDR3. V lost 4 bases and J 3 bases, leaving 13 bases between the germline ends. CDR3 amino acids: CASSPPLRDTEAFF. The CDR3 DNA reads as TGTGCCAGCAGCCCCCCCCTTCGGGACACTGAAGCTTTCTTT.

The rearrangement uses TRBV5-1 and TRBJ2-7; 10 bases align to TRBD1. Unmatched junction bases numbered 6, after V lost 2 bases and J lost 4 bases. The length of the CDR3 is 15 residues. Germline V gives CDR1 SGHRS, CDR2 YFSETQ. The CDR3 reads CASSFYGTGAYEQYF. The CDR3 nucleotides are TGCGCCAGCAGCTTCTACGGGACAGGGGCGTACGAGCAGTACTTC.

The rearrangement links TRBV7-9 to TRBJ2-5, with a tentative D call TRBD1 (5 bases). Germline V lookup: CDR1 SEHNR, CDR2 FQNEAQ (reference sequence). CDR3 size: 14 residues. Trimming took off 5 bases at V and 1 base at J, with 11 bases between the two ends. The CDR3 loop is CASSDSRVQETQYF. In nucleotides, the CDR3 is TGTGCCAGCAGCGACAGCAGGGTCCAAGAGACCCAGTACTTC.

This clone was observed a handful of times. This sequence joins TRBV5-8 and TRBJ1-1; perhaps TRBD1 as D (5 bases). The CDR3 totals 12 residues. The germline V and J ends were trimmed by 2 bases and 4 bases, with 6 bases remaining between them. Germline CDR1 is SGHTS and CDR2 is YDEGEE. CDR3 region: CASSFGGTEAFF. CDR3 sequence (DNA): TGTGCCAGCAGCTTCGGGGGCACTGAAGCTTTCTTT.

V usage is TRBV7-8 and J usage is TRBJ1-5; no clear D gene. Germline CDR1 and CDR2: SGHVS and FQNEAQ. CDR3 length equals 14 residues. Trimming shortened V by 4 bases and J by 3 bases, and 10 bases separated the two germline ends. CDR3 in DNA: TGTGCCAGCAGCTCTTGGACGGACAATCAGCCCCAGCATTTT. Its translation is CASSSWTDNQPQHF.

The J gene is TRBJ1-1, the V gene TRBV14, with TRBD1 as a possible D gene (5 bases). The germline gives CDR1 SGHDN, CDR2 FVKESK. CDR3 length: 16 amino acids. V lost 4 bases and J lost 4, with 19 bases in between. The CDR3 protein is CASSPLRGPTSTEAFF. CDR3 DNA sequence: TGTGCCAGCAGCCCCCTCCGGGGCCCGACGTCCACTGAAGCTTTCTTT.

V and J are TRBV7-9 and TRBJ1-3; no firm D call. V was pared by 11 bases and J by 0 bases, with 14 bases between. CDR1 is SEHNR and CDR2 is FQNEAQ in the germline V gene (reference sequence). The CDR3 is made up of 14 amino acids. DNA for the CDR3: TGTGCCGCCGGGGATCCAAGCTCTGGAAACACCATATATTTT. As protein: CAAGDPSSGNTIYF. Based on the CDR3 plus reference TRBV7-9 and TRBJ1-3, the full variable domain is DTGVSQNPRHKITKRGQNVTFRCDPISEHNRLYWYRQTLGQGPEFLTYFQNEAQLEKSRLLSDRFSAERPKGSFSTLEIQRTEQGDSAMYLCAAGDPSSGNTIYFGEGSWLTVV.